Sequencing of this T cell receptor (beta chain) was carried out in a study of HIV-infected patients and healthy controls (TCRdb year 2014). Background for the entire study: Although they stayed below normal ranges, CD4 counts in most of the 16 patients rose modestly but significantly after three months of therapy. No consistent shift in CD8 counts was seen during early therapy, whereas a slight rise was seen in the CD4:CD8 ratio. An undetectable viral load was attained by 11 of 16 patients by the second bleed and by all patients after a further year of therapy. Relative to controls, total CDR3 counts per chain did not differ significantly, and patients lacked overall T-cell lymphocytopenia. The study asked whether deep sequencing of the TCR repertoire from small blood samples of HIV patients could detect immune perturbation and reconstitution. Results the study describes overall, beyond this receptor: HIV-infected repertoires had significantly higher mean Gini indices than controls, possibly reflecting oligoclonality. Only sixteen HIV-infected individuals were processed, which the authors considered a major limit on how widely the findings apply. MAIT cell alpha-chain CDR3s were present at high frequency in healthy controls but severely depleted in HIV+ repertoires. Differing numbers of distinct sequences in patients and controls hindered comparison, and size-matching assigned excessive weight to rare events in the HIV-infected data. The study cohorts differed slightly in age and sex profile, but those differences did not account for the observed differences in diversity. The pairing of alpha and beta chains was not determined in the samples. In HIV-infected patients, the apparent post-therapy recovery of the Gini index was not replicated in size-matched repertoire data. Significantly different mean usage between HIV-infected patients and controls was observed for eight alpha and eight beta V genes. Both the Jaccard index and the count of highly shared sequences showed that healthy controls shared more CDR3s between individuals than HIV+ patients did. Compared with untreated HIV+ repertoires, healthy control repertoires had roughly threefold more distinct CDR3s and higher Shannon diversity. The dynamics of distinct T-cell subpopulations could not be separated, and sequencing depth was restricted, because whole blood was used. Most CMV-associated CDR3s became more frequent during therapy, although their change was not significant, whereas HIV-associated CDR3s showed a significant decrease in frequency. Donor HLA types were not determined in the study.

Roughly 490 ng RNA was reverse transcribed with SuperScript III using primers against the alpha and beta constant regions. Alpha and beta chain libraries were generated separately via chain-specific third strand synthesis with multiplexing indices. The protocol used a single primer pair to amplify all rearrangements within a chain, which avoided primer bias, and attached molecular barcodes to each cDNA molecule. Purified cDNA was joined by T4 RNA Ligase 1 to a 5' RACE adapter carrying a random hexamer and the SP2 sequencing primer site. Second strand synthesis was primed from the SP2 site with Phusion polymerase, using slow temperature ramps to favor optimal annealing. Each molecule's 12-nucleotide barcode consisted of two random hexamer sequences, both added before amplification and joined together. A brief initial PCR introduced P5 and P7 adapter elements together with a second index, and a 23-cycle amplification PCR using P5s and P7 primers was subsequently performed. The libraries went through 27 PCR cycles in total, were quantified on a Qubit, were sized on a Bioanalyzer, and were diluted to around 4 nM. Normalized libraries were sequenced on an Illumina MiSeq with 2 x 250 paired-end kits. Into approximately 9.3 ul Tris-Cl, the reverse transcription reactions were eluted following cleanup on MinElute columns. A 1:1 ratio of AMPure XP beads was used to clean the adapter ligations after they had run for around 25 hours at 16 degrees C. From the authors' description of their analysis: A modified Decombinator processed the demultiplexed FASTQ files and output V, J, insert and barcode information. Sequences that shared a barcode but differed from the dominant sequence were treated as errors and discarded, and barcodes were clustered at Levenshtein distance 3 and counted to estimate the original cDNA molecules. The R packages ineq, vegan, igraph and RCytoscape were used for downstream analyses, together with IMGT nomenclature and CDR3 definitions. The authors computed V gene usage over distinct sequences and counted each TCR a single time to avoid skew from clonal expansion. Within a donor, similarity networks joined unique CDR3 amino acid sequences in every case where two of them were separated by a single Levenshtein edit. The authors compiled published HIV-specific CDR3s (roughly 86 alpha, roughly 760 beta) and CMV-specific CDR3s (roughly twelve alpha, about 250 beta) and searched for them in the repertoires. Random subsampling to size-matched repertoires showed patients' decreased diversity was not caused by their lower sequence numbers. TCRdb itself trimmed the public reads at Q25 with fastp, ran MiXCR and retained productive beta chains. For every CDR3 protein sequence, its rows merge into one entry that carries the most common genes and DNA. Clone size and V and J calls follow TCRdb, not the original study. The sample records roughly 3,500 distinct CDR3 sequences, less than 25% of which are singletons. The ten largest clones represent 25% to 35% of the sample.

Details on this clonotype: Its antigen has not been determined. A much bigger clone sits one base away, suggesting this may be a read error. The conserved phenylalanine or tryptophan normally closing the CDR3 is absent here, so this likely arose from a read error.

Whole blood was used without cell fractionation, so all unsorted peripheral T cells were reflected in the repertoire. An approximately 2.5 ml sample of peripheral blood was drawn into Tempus tubes for RNA extraction. The study enrolled HIV-infected adults who had not yet received antiretroviral therapy and were about to begin treatment, and it processed the first sixteen eligible patients. Patients with febrile or AIDS-related illness, tumors, hepatitis B or C coinfection, immunomodulatory therapy, recent vaccination or treatment interruptions were excluded from enrollment. Residual genomic DNA was removed with the TURBO-DNase kit and globin mRNA was depleted with GLOBINclear. Just before antiretroviral therapy was started, pretreatment blood was collected from HIV-infected patients. The CDR3 has 16 amino acids, counting both end residues. The sequence is cut down to CDR3 DNA, 48 bases in frame from base 1. Cut back by 0 bases and 0 bases, the V and J ends lie 11 bases apart. The germline V gene specifies SGHTA as CDR1 and FQGNSA as CDR2.

The V and J genes are TRBV7-2 and TRBJ2-5; the D gene is unclear. The sample here was blood, taken before antiretroviral therapy. The sequence was collected from an adult with HIV infection. The CDR3 sequence is CASSLAVQVYQETQYL. Read as DNA, the sequence is TGTGCCAGCAGCTTAGCAGTACAAGTCTACCAAGAGACCCAGTACTTG.